This T cell receptor beta chain was retrieved from a study of human T cells and chemical hapten exposure. Whole-study results and caveats: Donors were affected by alopecia, so their immune reaction might vary from that of healthy individuals.

Stated time point: patch test 3, about 24 weeks after DPC sensitization. As for treatment: therapeutic diphenylcyclopropenone sensitization with weekly scalp DPC. Total RNA extraction was carried out from unfractionated whole blood. As for this clonotype: Its antigen remains unknown.

TCRdb ran MiXCR on the RACE reads and lists one entry per CDR3 protein. The table has roughly 38,000 distinct CDR3 sequences, more than 8% seen once. The receptor comes from a man aged 45-65 years with alopecia areata. Some clones in this sample may be carry-over from other donors' samples. Sample: whole blood, taken in connection with sensitization to the hapten diphenylcyclopropenone (DPC).

The DNA for the CDR3 is TGTGCCAGCAGCCCCGGACAGCTCGATAATTCACCCCTCCACTTT. This translates into CASSPGQLDNSPLHF. This chain links TRBV7-9 with TRBJ1-6; tentatively, D is TRBD1 (6 bases). The CDR3 sequence is 15 residues long. CDR1 and CDR2 (germline): SEHNR, FQNEAQ (reference sequence). V lost 5 bases and J 5 bases, leaving 13 bases between the germline ends.